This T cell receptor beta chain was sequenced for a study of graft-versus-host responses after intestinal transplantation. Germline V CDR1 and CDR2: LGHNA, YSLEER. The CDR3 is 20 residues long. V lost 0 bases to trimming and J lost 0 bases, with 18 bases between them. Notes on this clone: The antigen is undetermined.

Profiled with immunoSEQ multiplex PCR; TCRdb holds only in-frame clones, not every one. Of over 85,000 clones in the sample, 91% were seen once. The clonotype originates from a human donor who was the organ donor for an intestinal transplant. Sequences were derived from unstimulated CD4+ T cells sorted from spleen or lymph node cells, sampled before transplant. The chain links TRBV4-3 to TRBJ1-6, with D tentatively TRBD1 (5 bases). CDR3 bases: TGCGCCAGCAGCCAAGAGCGGGCGGGGGTCGGGTCCTCCTATAATTCACCCCTCCACTTT. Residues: CASSQERAGVGSSYNSPLHF.